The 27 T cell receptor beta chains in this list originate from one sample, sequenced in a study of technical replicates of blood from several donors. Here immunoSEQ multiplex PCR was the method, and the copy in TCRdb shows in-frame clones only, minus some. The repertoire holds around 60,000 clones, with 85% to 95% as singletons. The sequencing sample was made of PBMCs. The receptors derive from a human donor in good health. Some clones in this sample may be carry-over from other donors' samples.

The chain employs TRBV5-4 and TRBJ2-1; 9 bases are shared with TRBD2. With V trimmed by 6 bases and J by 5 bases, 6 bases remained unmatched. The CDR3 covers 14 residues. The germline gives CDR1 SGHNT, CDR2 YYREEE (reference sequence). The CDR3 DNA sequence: TGTGCCAGCAACTTAGCGGGGGACGACAATGAGCAGTTCTTC. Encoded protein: CASNLAGDDNEQFF.

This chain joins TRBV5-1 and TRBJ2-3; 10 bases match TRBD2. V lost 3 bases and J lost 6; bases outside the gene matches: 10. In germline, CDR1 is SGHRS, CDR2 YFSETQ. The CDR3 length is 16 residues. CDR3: CASSSTSGVSRDTQYF. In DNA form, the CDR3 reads TGCGCCAGCAGCTCCACTAGCGGGGTTTCACGGGATACGCAGTATTTT. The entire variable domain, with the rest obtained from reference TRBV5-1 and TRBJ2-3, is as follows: KAGVTQTPRYLIKTRGQQVTLSCSPISGHRSVSWYQQTPGQGLQFLFEYFSETQRNKGNFPGRFSGRQFSNSRSEMNVSTLELGDSALYLCASSSTSGVSRDTQYFGPGTRLTVL.

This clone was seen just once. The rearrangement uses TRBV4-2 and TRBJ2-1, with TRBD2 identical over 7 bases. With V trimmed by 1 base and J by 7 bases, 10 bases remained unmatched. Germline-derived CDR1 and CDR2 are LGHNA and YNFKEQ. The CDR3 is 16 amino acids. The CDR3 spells CASSQVYRDYPNEQFF. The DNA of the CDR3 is TGTGCCAGCAGCCAAGTATACCGGGACTACCCTAATGAGCAGTTCTTC.

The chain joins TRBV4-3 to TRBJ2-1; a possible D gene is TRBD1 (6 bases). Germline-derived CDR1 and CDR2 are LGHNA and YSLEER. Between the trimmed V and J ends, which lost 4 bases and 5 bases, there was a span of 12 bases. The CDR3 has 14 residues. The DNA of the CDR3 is TGCGCCAGCAGCCGTGGTGGGGACAACAATGAGCAGTTCTTC. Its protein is CASSRGGDNNEQFF.

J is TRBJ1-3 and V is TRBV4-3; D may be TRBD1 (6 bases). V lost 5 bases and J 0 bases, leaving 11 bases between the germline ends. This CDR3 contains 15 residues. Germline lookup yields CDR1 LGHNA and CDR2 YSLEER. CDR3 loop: CASSDYRVSGNTIYF. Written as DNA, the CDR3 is TGCGCCAGCAGCGACTACAGGGTCTCTGGAAACACCATATATTTT.

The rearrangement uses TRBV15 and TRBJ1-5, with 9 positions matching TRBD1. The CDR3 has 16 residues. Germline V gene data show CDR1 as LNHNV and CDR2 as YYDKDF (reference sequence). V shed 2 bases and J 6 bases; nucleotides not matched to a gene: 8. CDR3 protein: CATSRPGTGMGQPQHF. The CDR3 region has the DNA TGTGCCACCAGCAGACCCGGGACAGGGATGGGTCAGCCCCAGCATTTT.

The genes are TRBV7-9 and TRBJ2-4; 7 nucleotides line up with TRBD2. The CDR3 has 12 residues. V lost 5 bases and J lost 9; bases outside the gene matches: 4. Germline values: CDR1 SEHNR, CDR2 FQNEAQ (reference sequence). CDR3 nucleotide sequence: TGTGCCAGCAGCCCCTCGGGGGGCATTCAGTACTTC. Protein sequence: CASSPSGGIQYF.

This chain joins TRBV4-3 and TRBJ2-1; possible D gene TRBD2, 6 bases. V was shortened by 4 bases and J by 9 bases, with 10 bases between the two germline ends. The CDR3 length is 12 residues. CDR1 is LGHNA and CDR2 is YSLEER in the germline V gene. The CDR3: CASSRLGGEQFF. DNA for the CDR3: TGCGCCAGCAGCCGGCTCGGGGGTGAGCAGTTCTTC.

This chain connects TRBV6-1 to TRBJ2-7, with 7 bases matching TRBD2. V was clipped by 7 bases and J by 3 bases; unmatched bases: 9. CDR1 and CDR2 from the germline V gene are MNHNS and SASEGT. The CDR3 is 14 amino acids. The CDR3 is CASNRLAVFYEQYF. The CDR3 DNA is TGTGCCAGCAATCGGCTAGCGGTATTCTACGAGCAGTACTTC.

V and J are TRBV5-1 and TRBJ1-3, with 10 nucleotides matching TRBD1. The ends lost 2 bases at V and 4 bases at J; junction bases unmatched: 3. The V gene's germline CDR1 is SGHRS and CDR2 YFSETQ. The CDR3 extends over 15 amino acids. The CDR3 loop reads CASSLRQGAGNTIYF. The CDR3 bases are TGCGCCAGCAGCTTACGACAGGGGGCAGGAAACACCATATATTTT.

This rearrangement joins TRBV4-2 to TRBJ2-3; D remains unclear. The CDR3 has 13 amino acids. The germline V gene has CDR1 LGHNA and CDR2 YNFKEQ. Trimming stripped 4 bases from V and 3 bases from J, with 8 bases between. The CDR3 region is CASSRPLTDTQYF. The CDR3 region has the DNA TGTGCCAGCAGCCGGCCCCTGACAGATACGCAGTATTTT.

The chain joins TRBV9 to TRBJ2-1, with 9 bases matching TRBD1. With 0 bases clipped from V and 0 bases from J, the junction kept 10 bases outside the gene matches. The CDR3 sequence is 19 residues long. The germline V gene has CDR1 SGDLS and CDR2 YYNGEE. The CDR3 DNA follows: TGTGCCAGCAGCGTAGCTTGGGGACAGGGATCGGCCTCCTACAATGAGCAGTTCTTC. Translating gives CASSVAWGQGSASYNEQFF.

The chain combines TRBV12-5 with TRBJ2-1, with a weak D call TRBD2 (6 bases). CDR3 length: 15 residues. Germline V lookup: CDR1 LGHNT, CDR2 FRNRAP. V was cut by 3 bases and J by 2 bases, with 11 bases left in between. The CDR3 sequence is CASGLVTSTYNEQFF. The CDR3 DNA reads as TGTGCTAGTGGTTTAGTTACTAGCACCTACAATGAGCAGTTCTTC.

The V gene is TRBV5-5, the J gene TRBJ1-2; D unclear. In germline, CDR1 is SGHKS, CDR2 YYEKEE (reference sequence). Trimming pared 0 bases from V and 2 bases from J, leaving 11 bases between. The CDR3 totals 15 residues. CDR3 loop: CASSLGTQLNYGYTF. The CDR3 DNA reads TGTGCCAGCAGCTTGGGAACACAATTGAACTATGGCTACACCTTC.

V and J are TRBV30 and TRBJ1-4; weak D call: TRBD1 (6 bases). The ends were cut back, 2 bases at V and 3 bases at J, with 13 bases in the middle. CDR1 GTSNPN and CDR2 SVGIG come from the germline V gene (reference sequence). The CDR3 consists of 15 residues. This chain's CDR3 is CAWSTNRESNEKLFF. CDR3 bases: TGTGCCTGGAGTACCAACAGGGAGTCTAATGAAAAACTGTTTTTT.

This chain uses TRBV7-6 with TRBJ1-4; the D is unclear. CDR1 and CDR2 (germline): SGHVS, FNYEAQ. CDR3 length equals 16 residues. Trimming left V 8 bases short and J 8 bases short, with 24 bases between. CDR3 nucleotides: TGTGCCAGCTCCCCCCGTGGAGTAGCCGGAGGGGAAAAACTGTTTTTT. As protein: CASSPRGVAGGEKLFF.

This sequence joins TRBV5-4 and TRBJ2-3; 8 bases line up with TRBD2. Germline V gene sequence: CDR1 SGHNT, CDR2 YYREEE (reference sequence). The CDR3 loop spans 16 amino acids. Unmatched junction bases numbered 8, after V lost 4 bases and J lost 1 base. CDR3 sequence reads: CASSLREGGGTDTQYF. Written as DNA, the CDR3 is TGTGCCAGCAGCCTCCGGGAGGGGGGAGGCACAGATACGCAGTATTTT.

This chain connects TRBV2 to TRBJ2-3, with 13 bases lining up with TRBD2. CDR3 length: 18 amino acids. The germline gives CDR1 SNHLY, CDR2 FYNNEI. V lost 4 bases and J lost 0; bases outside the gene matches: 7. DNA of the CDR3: TGTGCCAGCAGTGCCGGGACTAGCGGGGTGCCTAGCACAGATACGCAGTATTTT. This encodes CASSAGTSGVPSTDTQYF.

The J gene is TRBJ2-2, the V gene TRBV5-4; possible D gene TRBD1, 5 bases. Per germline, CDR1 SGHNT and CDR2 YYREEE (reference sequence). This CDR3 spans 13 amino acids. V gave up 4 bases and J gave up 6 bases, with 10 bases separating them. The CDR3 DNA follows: TGTGCCAGCAGCAGGGGATACCCCGGGGAGCTGTTTTTT. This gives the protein CASSRGYPGELFF.

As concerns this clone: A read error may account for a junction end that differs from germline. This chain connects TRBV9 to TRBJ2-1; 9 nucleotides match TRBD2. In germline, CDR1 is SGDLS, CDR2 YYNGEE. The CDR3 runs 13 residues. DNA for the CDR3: TGTGCCAGCAGCGTAGATGAGCGGGGGGACTTGATCTTC. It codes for CASSVDERGDLIF. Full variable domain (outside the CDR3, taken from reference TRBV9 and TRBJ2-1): DSGVTQTPKHLITATGQRVTLRCSPRSGDLSVYWYQQSLDQGLQFLIQYYNGEERAKGNILERFSAQQFPDLHSELNLSSLELGDSALYFCASSVDERGDLIFGPGTRLTVL.

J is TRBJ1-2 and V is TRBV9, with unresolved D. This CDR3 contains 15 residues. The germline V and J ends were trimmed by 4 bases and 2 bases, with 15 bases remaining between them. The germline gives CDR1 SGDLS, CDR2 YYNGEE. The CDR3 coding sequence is TGTGCCAGCAGCCCCACGGGGTCCCAAAACTATGGCTACACCTTC. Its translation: CASSPTGSQNYGYTF.

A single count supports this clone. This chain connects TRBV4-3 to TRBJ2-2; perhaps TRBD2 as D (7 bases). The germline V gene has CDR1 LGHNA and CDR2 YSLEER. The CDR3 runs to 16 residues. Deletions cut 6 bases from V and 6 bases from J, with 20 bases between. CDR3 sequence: CASRNIRGAVAGELFF. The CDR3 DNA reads TGCGCCAGCAGAAACATTCGGGGGGCGGTGGCCGGGGAGCTGTTTTTT.

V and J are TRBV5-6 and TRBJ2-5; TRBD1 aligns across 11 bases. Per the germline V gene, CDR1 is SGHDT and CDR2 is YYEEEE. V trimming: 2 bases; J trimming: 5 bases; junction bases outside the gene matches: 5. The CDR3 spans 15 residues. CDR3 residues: CASSFGTGGRETQYF. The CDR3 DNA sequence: TGTGCCAGCAGCTTCGGGACAGGGGGAAGGGAGACCCAGTACTTC.

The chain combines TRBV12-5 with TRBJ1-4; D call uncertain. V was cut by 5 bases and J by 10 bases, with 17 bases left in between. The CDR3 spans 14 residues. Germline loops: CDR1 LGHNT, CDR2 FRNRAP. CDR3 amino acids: CASGASVASGKLFF. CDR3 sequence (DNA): TGTGCTAGTGGTGCGTCGGTTGCGTCGGGAAAACTGTTTTTT.

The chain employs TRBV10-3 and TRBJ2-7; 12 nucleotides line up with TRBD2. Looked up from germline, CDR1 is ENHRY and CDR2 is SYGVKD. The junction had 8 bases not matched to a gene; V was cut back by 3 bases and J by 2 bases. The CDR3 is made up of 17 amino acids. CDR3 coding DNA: TGTGCCATCAGTGACACTTCGACTAGCGGGGGTACCTACGAGCAGTACTTC. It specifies CAISDTSTSGGTYEQYF.

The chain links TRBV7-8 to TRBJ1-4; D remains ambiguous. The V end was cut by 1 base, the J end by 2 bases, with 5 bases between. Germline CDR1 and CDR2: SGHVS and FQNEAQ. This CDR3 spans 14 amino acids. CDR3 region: CASSLGRTNEKLFF. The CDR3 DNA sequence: TGTGCCAGCAGCTTAGGGAGGACTAATGAAAAACTGTTTTTT.

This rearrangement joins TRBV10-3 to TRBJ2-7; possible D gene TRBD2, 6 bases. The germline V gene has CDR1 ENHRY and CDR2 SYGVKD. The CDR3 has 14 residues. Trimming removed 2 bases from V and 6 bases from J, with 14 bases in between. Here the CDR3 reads CAISEGGRRGEQYF. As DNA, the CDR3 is TGTGCCATCAGTGAGGGTGGGAGGCGGGGCGAGCAGTACTTC.